This T cell receptor (beta chain) emerged from a study of cytomegalovirus exposure and HLA in healthy donors. Germline CDR1 reads SGHRS; CDR2 reads YFSETQ. V lost 1 base to trimming and J lost 5 bases, with 11 bases between them. The CDR3 loop spans 14 amino acids. Use of 60 Vbeta and 13 Jbeta primers characterized the PCR. Profiling relied on immunoSEQ multiplex PCR, and the TCRdb table lists in-frame clones only, not all of them. The sample has about 200,000 clones, 79% seen once; the top ten hold 1.5%. Source material: PBMCs. This sequence was found in a girl under 18 in good health and CMV-seropositive. The chain employs TRBV5-1 and TRBJ2-3; D is uncertain. The CDR3 reads CASSLSPRGDTQYF. CDR3 coding DNA: TGCGCCAGCAGCTTGTCGCCCCGAGGAGATACGCAGTATTTT.